The T cell receptor beta chain described here comes from a study of T cell responses to AZD1222 COVID-19 vaccine. Clones were sequenced by immunoSEQ multiplex PCR, and TCRdb holds only the in-frame ones, with some missing. The sample has some 100,000 clones, about 83% seen once. A remark on this clone: What it binds is unknown.

Germline V gene data show CDR1 as SQVTM and CDR2 as ANQGSEA. The CDR3 spans 13 residues. V was shortened by 4 bases and J by 7 bases, with 16 bases between the two germline ends. Study-wide results and caveats: Unmutated regions of variants are reportedly targeted by nearly half of spike-specific TCRs.

V usage is TRBV29-1 and J usage is TRBJ1-2; no clear D gene. The starting material was peripheral blood, obtained on day 0 of AZD1222 vaccination. This TCR was recovered from an adult in good health. The DNA of the CDR3 is TGCAGCGTTGTGGGCCTGGGATACGCTGGCTACACCTTC. Translation: CSVVGLGYAGYTF.